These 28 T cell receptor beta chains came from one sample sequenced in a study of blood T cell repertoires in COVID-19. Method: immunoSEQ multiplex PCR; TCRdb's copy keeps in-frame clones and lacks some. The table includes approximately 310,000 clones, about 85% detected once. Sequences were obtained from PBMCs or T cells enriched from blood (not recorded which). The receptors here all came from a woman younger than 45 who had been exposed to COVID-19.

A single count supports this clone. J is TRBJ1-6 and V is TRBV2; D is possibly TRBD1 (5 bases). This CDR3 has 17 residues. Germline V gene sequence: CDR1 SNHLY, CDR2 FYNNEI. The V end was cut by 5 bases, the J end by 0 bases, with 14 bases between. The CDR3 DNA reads TGTGCCAGCAGTTTGACGGGGGGGAGCTCCTATAATTCACCCCTCCACTTT. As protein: CASSLTGGSSYNSPLHF.

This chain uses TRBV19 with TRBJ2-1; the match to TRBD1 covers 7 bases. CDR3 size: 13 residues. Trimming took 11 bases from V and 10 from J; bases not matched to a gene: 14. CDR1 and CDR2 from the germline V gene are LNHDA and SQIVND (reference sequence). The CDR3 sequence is CASTDRVLGEQFF. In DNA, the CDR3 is TGTGCCTCCACAGACAGGGTATTGGGCGAGCAGTTCTTC.

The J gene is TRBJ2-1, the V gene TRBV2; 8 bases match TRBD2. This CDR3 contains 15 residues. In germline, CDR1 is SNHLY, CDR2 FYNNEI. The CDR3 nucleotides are TGTGTCTCGAACTTAGAGCGCGGGGGGAACAATGAGCAGTTCTTC. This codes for CVSNLERGGNNEQFF. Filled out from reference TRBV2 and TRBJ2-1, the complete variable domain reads EPEVTQTPSHQVTQMGQEVILRCVPISNHLYFYWYRQILGQKVEFLVSFYNNEISEKSEIFDDQFSVERPDGSNFTLKIRSTKLEDSAMYFCVSNLERGGNNEQFFGPGTRLTVL.

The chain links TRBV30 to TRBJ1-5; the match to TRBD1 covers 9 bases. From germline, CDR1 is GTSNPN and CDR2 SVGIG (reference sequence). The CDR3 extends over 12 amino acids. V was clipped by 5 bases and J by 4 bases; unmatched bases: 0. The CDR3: CAWGTGNQPQHF. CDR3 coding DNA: TGTGCCTGGGGGACAGGGAATCAGCCCCAGCATTTT.

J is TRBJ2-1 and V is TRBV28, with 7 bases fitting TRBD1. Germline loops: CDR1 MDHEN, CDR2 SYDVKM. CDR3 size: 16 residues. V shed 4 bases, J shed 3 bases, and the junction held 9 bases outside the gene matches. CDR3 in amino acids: CASSSAGTDIYNEQFF. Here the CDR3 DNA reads TGTGCCAGCAGTTCTGCCGGGACAGATATCTACAATGAGCAGTTCTTC.

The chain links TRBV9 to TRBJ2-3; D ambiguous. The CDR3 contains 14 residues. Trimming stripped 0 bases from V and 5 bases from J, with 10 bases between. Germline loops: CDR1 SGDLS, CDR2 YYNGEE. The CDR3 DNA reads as TGTGCCAGCAGCGTAGGAACCTCGGGAGATACGCAGTATTTT. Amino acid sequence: CASSVGTSGDTQYF. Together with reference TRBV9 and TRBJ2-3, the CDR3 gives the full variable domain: DSGVTQTPKHLITATGQRVTLRCSPRSGDLSVYWYQQSLDQGLQFLIQYYNGEERAKGNILERFSAQQFPDLHSELNLSSLELGDSALYFCASSVGTSGDTQYFGPGTRLTVL.

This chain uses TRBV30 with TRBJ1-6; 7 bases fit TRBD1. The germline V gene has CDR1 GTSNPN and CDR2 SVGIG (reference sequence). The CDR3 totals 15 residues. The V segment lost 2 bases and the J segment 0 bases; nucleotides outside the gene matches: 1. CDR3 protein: CAWSRDSSYNSPLHF. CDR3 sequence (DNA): TGTGCCTGGAGTCGGGACAGCTCCTATAATTCACCCCTCCACTTT.

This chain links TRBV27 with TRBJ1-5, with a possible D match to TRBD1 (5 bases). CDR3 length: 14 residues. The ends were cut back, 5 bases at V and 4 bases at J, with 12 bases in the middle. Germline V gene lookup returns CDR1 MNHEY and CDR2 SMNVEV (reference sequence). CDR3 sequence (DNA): TGTGCCAGCAGTCCGTCAGGGCGAAATCAGCCCCAGCATTTT. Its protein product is CASSPSGRNQPQHF.

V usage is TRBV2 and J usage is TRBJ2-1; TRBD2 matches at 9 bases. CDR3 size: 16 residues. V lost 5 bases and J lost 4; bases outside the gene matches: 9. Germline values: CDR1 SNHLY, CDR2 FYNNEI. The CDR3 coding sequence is TGTGCCAGCAGTAGAGAGGGACTAGCTTCTTACAATGAGCAGTTCTTC. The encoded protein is CASSREGLASYNEQFF.

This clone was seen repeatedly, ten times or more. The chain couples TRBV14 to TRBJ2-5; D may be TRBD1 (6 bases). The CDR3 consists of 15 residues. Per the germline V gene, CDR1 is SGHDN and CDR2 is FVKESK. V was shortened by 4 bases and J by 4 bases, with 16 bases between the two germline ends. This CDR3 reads CASSRYQGIGETQYF. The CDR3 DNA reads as TGTGCCAGCAGCCGATACCAGGGGATTGGAGAGACCCAGTACTTC.

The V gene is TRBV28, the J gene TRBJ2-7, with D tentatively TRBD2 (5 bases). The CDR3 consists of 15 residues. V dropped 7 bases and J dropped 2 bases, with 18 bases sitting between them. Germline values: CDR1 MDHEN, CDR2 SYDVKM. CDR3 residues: CASTTVGETPYEQYF. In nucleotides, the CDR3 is TGTGCCAGCACTACGGTTGGGGAGACCCCCTACGAGCAGTACTTC.

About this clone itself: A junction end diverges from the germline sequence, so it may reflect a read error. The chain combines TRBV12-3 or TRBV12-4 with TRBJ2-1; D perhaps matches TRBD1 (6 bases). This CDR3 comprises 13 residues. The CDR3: CASSSRRTDETLF. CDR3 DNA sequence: TGTGCCAGCAGCTCCCGAAGGACAGACGAGACTCTCTTC.

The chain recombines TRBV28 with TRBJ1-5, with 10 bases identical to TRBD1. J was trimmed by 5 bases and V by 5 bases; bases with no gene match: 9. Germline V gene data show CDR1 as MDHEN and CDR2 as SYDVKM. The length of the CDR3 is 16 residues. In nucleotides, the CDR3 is TGTGCCAGCAGTGTCGCCGGGACAGGGGCCCATCAGCCCCAGCATTTT. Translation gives CASSVAGTGAHQPQHF.

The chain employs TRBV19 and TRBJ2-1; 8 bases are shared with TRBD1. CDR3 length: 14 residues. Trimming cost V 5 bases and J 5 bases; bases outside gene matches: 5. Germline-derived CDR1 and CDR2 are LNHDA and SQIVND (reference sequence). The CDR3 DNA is TGTGCCAGTAGTTTTCGGACAGGGAACAATGAGCAGTTCTTC. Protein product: CASSFRTGNNEQFF.

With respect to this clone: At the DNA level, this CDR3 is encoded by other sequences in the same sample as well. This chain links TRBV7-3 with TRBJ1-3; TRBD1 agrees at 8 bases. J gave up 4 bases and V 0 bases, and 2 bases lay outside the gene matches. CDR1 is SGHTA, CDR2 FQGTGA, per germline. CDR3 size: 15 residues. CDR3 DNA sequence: TGTGCCAGCAGCTTAACCAGGGGGCCCGGAAACACCATATATTTT. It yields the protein CASSLTRGPGNTIYF.

The CDR3 sequence is CASSHGQTYEQYF. The CDR3 nucleotides are TGTGCCAGCTCACACGGACAGACCTACGAGCAGTACTTC. The chain carries TRBV18 and TRBJ2-7; D possibly corresponds to TRBD1 (6 bases). The V end was cut by 4 bases, the J end by 2 bases, with 9 bases between. Germline CDR1 reads KGHSH; CDR2 reads LQKENI. The CDR3 extends over 13 amino acids.

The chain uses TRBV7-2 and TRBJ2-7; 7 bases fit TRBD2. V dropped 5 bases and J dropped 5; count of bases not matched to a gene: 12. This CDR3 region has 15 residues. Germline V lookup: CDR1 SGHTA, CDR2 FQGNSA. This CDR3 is CASSPRTSNVHEQYF. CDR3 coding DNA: TGTGCCAGCAGCCCCCGGACTAGTAACGTCCACGAGCAGTACTTC.

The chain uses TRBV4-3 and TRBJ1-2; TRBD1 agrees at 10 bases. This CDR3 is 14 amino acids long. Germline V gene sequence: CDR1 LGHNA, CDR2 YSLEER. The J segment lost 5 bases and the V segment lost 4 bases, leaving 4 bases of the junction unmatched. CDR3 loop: CASSPRTGGYGYTF. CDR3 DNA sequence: TGCGCCAGCAGCCCCCGGACAGGGGGATATGGCTACACCTTC.

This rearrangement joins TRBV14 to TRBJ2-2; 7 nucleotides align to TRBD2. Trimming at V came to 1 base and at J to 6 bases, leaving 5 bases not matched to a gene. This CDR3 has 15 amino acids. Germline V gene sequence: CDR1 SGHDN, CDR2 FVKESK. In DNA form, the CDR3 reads TGTGCCAGCAGCCAAGGGACTAGTTATGCCGGGGAGCTGTTTTTT. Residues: CASSQGTSYAGELFF.

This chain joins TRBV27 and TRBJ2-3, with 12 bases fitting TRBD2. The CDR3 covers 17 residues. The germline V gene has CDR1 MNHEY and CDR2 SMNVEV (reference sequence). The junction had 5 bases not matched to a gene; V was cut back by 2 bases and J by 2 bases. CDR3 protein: CASSLETSGGITDTQYF. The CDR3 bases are TGTGCCAGCAGTTTAGAAACTAGCGGGGGGATCACAGATACGCAGTATTTT.

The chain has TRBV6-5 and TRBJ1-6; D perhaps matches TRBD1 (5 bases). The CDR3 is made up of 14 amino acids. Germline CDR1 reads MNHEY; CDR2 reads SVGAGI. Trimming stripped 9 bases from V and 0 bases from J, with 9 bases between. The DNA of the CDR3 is TGTGCCAGTCGACAGAGCTCCTATAATTCACCCCTCCACTTT. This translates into CASRQSSYNSPLHF.

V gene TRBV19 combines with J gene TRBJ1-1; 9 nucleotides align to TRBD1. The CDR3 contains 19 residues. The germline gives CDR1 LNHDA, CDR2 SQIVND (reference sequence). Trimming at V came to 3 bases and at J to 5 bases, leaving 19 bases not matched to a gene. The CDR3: CASSIGRVGQGSLLTEAFF. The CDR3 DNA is TGTGCCAGTAGTATCGGCCGGGTTGGACAGGGGAGTTTGTTAACTGAAGCTTTCTTT.

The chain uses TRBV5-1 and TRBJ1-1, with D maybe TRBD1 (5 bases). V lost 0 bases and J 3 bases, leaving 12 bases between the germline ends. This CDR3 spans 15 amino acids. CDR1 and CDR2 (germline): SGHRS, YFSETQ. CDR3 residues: CASSLERSRDTEAFF. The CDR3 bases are TGCGCCAGCAGCTTGGAAAGGTCCAGGGACACTGAAGCTTTCTTT.

The DNA of the CDR3 is TGTGCCAGCAGCCTAACCCACAGGGGTGGTGGGGCCAACGTCCTGACTTTC. This codes for CASSLTHRGGGANVLTF. The rearrangement links TRBV7-9 to TRBJ2-6, with 7 bases aligning to TRBD1. Germline values: CDR1 SEHNR, CDR2 FQNEAQ (reference sequence). V lost 5 bases and J lost 3; bases outside the gene matches: 10. This CDR3 region has 17 residues.

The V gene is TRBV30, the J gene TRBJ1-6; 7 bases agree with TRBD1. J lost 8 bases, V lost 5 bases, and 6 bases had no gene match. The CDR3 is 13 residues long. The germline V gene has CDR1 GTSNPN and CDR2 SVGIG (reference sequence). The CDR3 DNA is TGTGCCTGGTGGACAGGAGGACATTCACCCCTCCACTTT. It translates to CAWWTGGHSPLHF.

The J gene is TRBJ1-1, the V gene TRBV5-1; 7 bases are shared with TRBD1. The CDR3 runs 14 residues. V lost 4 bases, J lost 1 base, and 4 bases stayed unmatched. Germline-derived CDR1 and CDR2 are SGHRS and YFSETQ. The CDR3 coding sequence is TGCGCCAGCAGCGGGGGACAGTCGAACACTGAAGCTTTCTTT. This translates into CASSGGQSNTEAFF.

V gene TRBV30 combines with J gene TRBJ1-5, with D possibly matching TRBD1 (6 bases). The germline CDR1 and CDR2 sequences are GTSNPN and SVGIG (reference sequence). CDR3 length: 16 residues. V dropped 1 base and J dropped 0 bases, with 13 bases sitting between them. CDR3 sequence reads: CAWSGEGGNSNQPQHF. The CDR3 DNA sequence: TGTGCCTGGAGTGGAGAAGGGGGTAATAGCAATCAGCCCCAGCATTTT.

The CDR3 region is CASSEWNNRTDSNQPQHF. The CDR3 DNA sequence: TGTGCCAGCAGCGAATGGAACAACCGGACAGATAGCAATCAGCCCCAGCATTTT. The V call is TRBV6-2 or TRBV6-3, the J call TRBJ1-5; a possible D gene is TRBD1 (6 bases). Trimming shortened V by 6 bases and J by 0 bases, and 21 bases separated the two germline ends. The germline V gene has CDR1 MNHEY and CDR2 SVGEGT. The CDR3 sequence is 18 residues long.